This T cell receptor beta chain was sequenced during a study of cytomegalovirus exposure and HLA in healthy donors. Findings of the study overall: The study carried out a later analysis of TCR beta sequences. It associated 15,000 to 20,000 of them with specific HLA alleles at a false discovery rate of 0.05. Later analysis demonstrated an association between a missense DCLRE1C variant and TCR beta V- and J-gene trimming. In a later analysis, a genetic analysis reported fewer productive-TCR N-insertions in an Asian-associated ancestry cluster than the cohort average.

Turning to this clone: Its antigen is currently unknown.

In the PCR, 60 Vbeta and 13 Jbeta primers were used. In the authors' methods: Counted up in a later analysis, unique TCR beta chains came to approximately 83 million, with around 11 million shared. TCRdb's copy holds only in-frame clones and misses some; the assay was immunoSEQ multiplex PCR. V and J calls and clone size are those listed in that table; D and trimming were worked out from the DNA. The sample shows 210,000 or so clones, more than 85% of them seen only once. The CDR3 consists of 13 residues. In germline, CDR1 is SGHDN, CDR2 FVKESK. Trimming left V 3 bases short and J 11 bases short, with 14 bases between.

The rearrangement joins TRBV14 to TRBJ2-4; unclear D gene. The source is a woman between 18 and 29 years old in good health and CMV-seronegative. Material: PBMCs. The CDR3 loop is CASSQGVLTLQYF. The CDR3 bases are TGTGCCAGCAGCCAGGGCGTCCTTACACTTCAGTACTTC.